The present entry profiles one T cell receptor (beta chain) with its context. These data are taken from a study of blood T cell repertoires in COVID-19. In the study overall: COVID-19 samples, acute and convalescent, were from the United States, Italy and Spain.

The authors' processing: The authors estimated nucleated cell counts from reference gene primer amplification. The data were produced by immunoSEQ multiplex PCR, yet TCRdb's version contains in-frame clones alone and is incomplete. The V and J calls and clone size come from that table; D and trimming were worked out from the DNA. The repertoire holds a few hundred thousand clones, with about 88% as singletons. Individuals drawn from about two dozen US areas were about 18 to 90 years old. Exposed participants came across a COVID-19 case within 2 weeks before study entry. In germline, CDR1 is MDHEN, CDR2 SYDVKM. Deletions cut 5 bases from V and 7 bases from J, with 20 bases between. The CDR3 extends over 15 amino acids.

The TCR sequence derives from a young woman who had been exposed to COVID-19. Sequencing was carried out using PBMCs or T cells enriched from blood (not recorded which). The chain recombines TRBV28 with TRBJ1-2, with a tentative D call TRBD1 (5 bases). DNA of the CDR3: TGTGCCAGCAGTCTGGGATCGGGGGTTTATCGTGGCTACACCTTC. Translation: CASSLGSGVYRGYTF.